This is a list of T cell receptor beta chains from one sample in a study of regulatory T cells in long-lasting Graves disease. Using its own MiXCR run on the multiplex PCR reads, TCRdb lists one record per CDR3 protein. The data contain under 450,000 distinct CDR3 sequences, roughly 10% of them singletons. These data also featured in a second study, about T cells in Graves' hyperthyroidism and ophthalmopathy.

This specimen was peripheral blood mononuclear cells (PBMCs), taken at new diagnosis, from a patient treated with antithyroid drugs. Receptor source: a woman in her late teens or twenties with Graves disease. The CDR3 runs from the conserved cysteine through the conserved F or W. Fields, in order: V gene, D gene, clone size, J gene, CDR3 protein, CDR3 DNA. The D gene is left open where the match is weak. Size values are once, few and many counts, or a class for expanded clones, and some rows have none.

>TRBV7-8|TRBD2|NA|TRBJ2-1
CASSLARLAGASYNEQFF
TGTGCCAGCAGCTTAGCGAGACTAGCGGGAGCGTCCTACAATGAGCAGTTCTTC
>TRBV20-1|NA|many|TRBJ2-3
CSARTVSTDTQYF
TGCAGTGCTAGAACAGTTAGCACAGATACGCAGTATTTT
>TRBV28|NA|many|TRBJ1-5
CASSLLGVYQPQHF
TGTGCCAGCAGTTTATTGGGGGTGTATCAGCCCCAGCATTTT
>TRBV12-3/TRBV12-4|NA|NA|TRBJ1-5
CASTRSNQPQHF
TGTGCCAGCACACGCAGCAATCAGCCCCAGCATTTT
>TRBV2|NA|many|TRBJ1-1
CASSEAFRHPLGTEAFF
TGTGCCAGCAGTGAAGCCTTTCGACATCCTCTGGGCACTGAAGCTTTCTTT
>TRBV7-2|NA|NA|TRBJ2-1
CASSSVGMQFF
TGTGCCAGCAGCTCAGTAGGGATGCAGTTCTTC
>TRBV7-2|NA|many|TRBJ2-7
CASSSDRLGEQYF
TGTGCCAGCAGCTCCGACAGACTGGGGGAGCAGTACTTC
>TRBV6-5|NA|NA|TRBJ1-2
CASSYSPGYLDYGYTF
TGTGCCAGCAGTTACTCGCCTGGATACTTAGACTATGGCTACACCTTC
>TRBV4-3|TRBD2|NA|TRBJ2-2
CASSQRGGSWNTGELFF
TGCGCCAGCAGCCAACGGGGGGGTAGTTGGAACACCGGGGAGCTGTTTTTT
>TRBV5-4|NA|NA|TRBJ2-5
CASSLPGGPPETQYF
TGTGCCAGCAGCTTACCCGGAGGGCCCCCAGAGACCCAGTACTTC
>TRBV7-9|NA|NA|TRBJ1-3
CASSLAQPYSGSTIYF
TGTGCCAGCAGCTTAGCGCAGCCTTACTCTGGAAGCACCATATATTTT
>TRBV28|TRBD2|many|TRBJ2-1
CASSLWSELALYNEQFF
TGTGCCAGCAGTTTATGGAGCGAACTAGCGCTCTACAATGAGCAGTTCTTC
>TRBV20-1|NA|few|TRBJ2-3
CSAAIDGTDTQYF
TGCAGTGCTGCCATCGACGGCACAGATACGCAGTATTTT
>TRBV5-1|NA|NA|TRBJ2-3
CASSLVRGTDTQYF
TGCGCCAGCAGCTTGGTTCGTGGGACAGATACGCAGTATTTT
>TRBV7-2|NA|many|TRBJ1-1
CASSFRMEALGTEAFF
TGTGCCAGCAGCTTCCGTATGGAGGCCTTGGGCACTGAAGCTTTCTTT
>TRBV10-3|TRBD2|many|TRBJ2-1
CAISESGEGKVPYNEQFF
TGTGCCATCAGTGAGTCGGGGGAGGGGAAGGTACCCTACAATGAGCAGTTCTTC
>TRBV28|TRBD1|many|TRBJ1-4
CASSLYRGLRNEKLFF
TGTGCCAGCAGTTTGTACAGGGGCTTAAGGAATGAAAAACTGTTTTTT
>TRBV5-6|NA|many|TRBJ1-4
CASSFYSSNEKLFF
TGTGCCAGCAGCTTCTACAGTTCTAATGAAAAACTGTTTTTT
>TRBV3-1|TRBD2|many|TRBJ2-3
CASSPDTSGTQYF
TGTGCCAGCAGCCCAGATACTAGCGGTACGCAGTATTTT
>TRBV6-1|TRBD1|few|TRBJ1-1
CASRGQGASEAFF
TGTGCCAGCAGGGGACAGGGTGCTTCTGAAGCTTTCTTT
>TRBV7-2|TRBD2|many|TRBJ2-5
CASSLILAGAGETQYF
TGTGCCAGCAGCTTAATTCTAGCGGGGGCAGGGGAGACCCAGTACTTC
>TRBV10-3|NA|NA|TRBJ2-1
CAIMKGPDNEQFF
TGTGCCATCATGAAAGGCCCGGACAATGAGCAGTTCTTC
>TRBV12-3/TRBV12-4|NA|few|TRBJ2-3
CASSALGSGTQYF
TGTGCCAGCAGCGCACTAGGCAGTGGTACGCAGTATTTT
>TRBV28|TRBD2|many|TRBJ2-1
CATDPRLAGNSYNEQFF
TGTGCAACGGACCCCAGGCTAGCGGGTAATTCCTACAATGAGCAGTTCTTC
>TRBV3-1|NA|many|TRBJ1-1
CASSQNFNTEAFF
TGTGCCAGCAGCCAGAATTTTAACACTGAAGCTTTCTTT
>TRBV28|NA|few|TRBJ1-3
CASSLFGRSSGNTIYF
TGTGCCAGCAGTTTATTTGGACGGAGCTCTGGAAACACCATATATTTT
>TRBV4-1|NA|many|TRBJ1-1
CASSQDAGNTEAFF
TGCGCCAGCAGCCAAGACGCAGGGAACACTGAAGCTTTCTTT
>TRBV7-9|NA|NA|TRBJ2-5
CASSLVKEPGETQYF
TGTGCCAGCAGCTTAGTAAAGGAACCGGGAGAGACCCAGTACTTC
>TRBV6-1|NA|many|TRBJ1-4
CASRQELGATNEKLFF
TGTGCCAGCAGGCAAGAACTCGGTGCGACTAATGAAAAACTGTTTTTT
>TRBV28|TRBD2|many|TRBJ2-3
CASSFSGRVDTQYF
TGTGCCAGCAGTTTCTCAGGGAGGGTCGATACGCAGTATTTT
>TRBV6-1|NA|many|TRBJ2-1
CASSTLLGVKQFF
TGTGCCAGCAGTACGCTACTAGGGGTGAAGCAGTTCTTC
>TRBV18|NA|NA|TRBJ1-4
CASSPQITNEKLFF
TGTGCCAGCTCACCCCAGATCACCAATGAAAAACTGTTTTTT
>TRBV6-1|NA|many|TRBJ2-2
CASRKKGVFYTGELFF
TGTGCCAGCAGGAAAAAAGGGGTGTTTTACACCGGGGAGCTGTTTTTT
>TRBV12-5|NA|many|TRBJ2-5
CASRGSLWETQYF
TGTGCTAGTCGGGGGAGCCTGTGGGAGACCCAGTACTTC
>TRBV4-1|NA|NA|TRBJ2-3
CASSQGVFATDTQYF
TGCGCCAGCAGCCAAGGGGTTTTTGCGACAGATACGCAGTATTTT
>TRBV28|NA|many|TRBJ2-5
CASSLPTGTPYQETQYF
TGTGCCAGCAGTTTACCTACCGGGACACCGTACCAAGAGACCCAGTACTTC
>TRBV3-1|NA|many|TRBJ2-2
CASSQMPLGQLNTGELFF
TGTGCCAGCAGCCAAATGCCTCTGGGACAATTGAACACCGGGGAGCTGTTTTTT
>TRBV30|NA|NA|TRBJ2-3
CAWSVGRADTQYF
TGTGCCTGGAGTGTAGGGCGGGCAGATACGCAGTATTTT
>TRBV12-3/TRBV12-4|NA|many|TRBJ2-3
CASSQRGTAFSTDTQYF
TGTGCCAGCAGCCAACGAGGGACCGCCTTTAGCACAGATACGCAGTATTTT
>TRBV9|TRBD1|many|TRBJ1-2
CASSSGQVYGYTF
TGTGCCAGCAGCTCCGGACAGGTCTATGGCTACACCTTC
>TRBV12-3/TRBV12-4|NA|many|TRBJ1-2
CASSFGTTRTLDGYTF
TGTGCCAGCAGTTTTGGCACGACCCGCACTCTGGATGGCTACACCTTC
>TRBV25-1|NA|NA|TRBJ1-2
CASSGGALANYGYTF
TGTGCCAGCAGTGGAGGGGCGTTAGCTAACTATGGCTACACCTTC
>TRBV2|TRBD1|many|TRBJ1-1
CAATGDDTEAFF
TGTGCTGCGACAGGGGATGACACTGAAGCTTTCTTT
>TRBV4-1|TRBD2|many|TRBJ2-5
CASSQGSGGAFETQYF
TGCGCCAGCAGCCAAGGCAGCGGGGGGGCCTTTGAGACCCAGTACTTC
>TRBV28|TRBD2|many|TRBJ2-3
CASTLAGGPTDTQYF
TGTGCCAGCACTTTAGCGGGAGGGCCAACAGATACGCAGTATTTT
>TRBV10-3|NA|few|TRBJ1-5
CAISESKAVGLSQPQHF
TGTGCCATCAGTGAGTCGAAGGCAGTCGGGTTGAGTCAGCCCCAGCATTTT
>TRBV20-1|NA|NA|TRBJ2-5
CSARVGGAGTQYF
TGCAGTGCTAGAGTGGGCGGGGCCGGTACCCAGTACTTC
>TRBV5-1|TRBD2|many|TRBJ2-1
CASSLGLAGGNSYNEQFF
TGCGCCAGCAGCCTGGGACTAGCGGGGGGGAACTCCTACAATGAGCAGTTCTTC
>TRBV20-1|NA|many|TRBJ1-1
CSARVPKNPPEAFF
TGCAGTGCTAGAGTCCCAAAAAATCCACCTGAAGCTTTCTTT
>TRBV6-1|TRBD2|few|TRBJ2-1
CASAAGGLRFF
TGTGCCAGCGCGGCGGGGGGACTGAGGTTCTTC
>TRBV3-1|TRBD2|many|TRBJ2-5
CASSLSGKAQETQYF
TGTGCCAGCAGCCTGAGCGGGAAAGCTCAAGAGACCCAGTACTTC